Listed below are T cell receptor beta chains from one sample, sequenced in a study of T cells in localized non-small cell lung cancer. Profiled with immunoSEQ multiplex PCR; TCRdb holds only in-frame clones, not every one. Of fewer than 13,000 clones in the sample, roughly half are singletons; the top ten hold roughly 4.2%. Sequenced material: lymph node tissue, taken before any cancer treatment. The source of these receptors is a woman aged 35 to 75 with stage II squamous cell lung carcinoma. The CDR3 runs from the conserved cysteine through the conserved F or W. Fields, in order: J gene, D gene, clone size, V gene, CDR3 protein, CDR3 DNA. A D gene is named only where the DNA matches it firmly. Clone size is stated in some rows and not others, as once, few, many or a class when expanded.

>TRBJ1-4|TRBD1|few|TRBV11-3
CASRTTGEDEKLFF
TGTGCCAGCAGAACGACAGGGGAAGATGAAAAACTGTTTTTT
>TRBJ1-3|NA|NA|TRBV6-8
CASRALGGSSGNTIYF
TGTGCCAGCAGGGCCCTGGGGGGGAGCTCTGGAAACACCATATATTTT
>TRBJ1-1|TRBD1|NA|TRBV11-3
CASSSPDRVNTEAFF
TGTGCCAGCAGCTCGCCGGACAGGGTAAACACTGAAGCTTTCTTT
>TRBJ1-1|TRBD1|NA|TRBV28
CASSQYRGNPEAFF
TGTGCCAGCAGTCAATACAGGGGGAACCCTGAAGCTTTCTTT
>TRBJ2-3|NA|NA|TRBV30
CAWSVGTDTQYF
TGTGCCTGGAGTGTGGGCACAGATACGCAGTATTTT
>TRBJ1-2|NA|NA|TRBV19
CASRLATVQGYTF
TGTGCCAGTCGGCTCGCGACGGTGCAAGGCTACACCTTC
>TRBJ2-2|NA|NA|TRBV23-1
CASTWGTGDTGELFF
TGCGCCAGCACCTGGGGGACTGGGGACACCGGGGAGCTGTTTTTT
>TRBJ2-4|TRBD1|NA|TRBV19
CASSAGQGHRLAKNIQYF
TGTGCCAGTAGTGCGGGACAGGGTCATAGACTAGCCAAAAACATTCAGTACTTC
>TRBJ1-1|TRBD1|NA|TRBV5-1
CASSLAGTGGPTEAFF
TGCGCCAGCAGCCTCGCCGGGACAGGGGGTCCCACTGAAGCTTTCTTT
>TRBJ1-1|NA|many|TRBV11-3
CASSLGGSNTEAFF
TGTGCCAGCAGCTTGGGGGGCTCTAACACTGAAGCTTTCTTT
>TRBJ2-3|TRBD2|few|TRBV6-8
CASSLSGVSTDTQYF
TGTGCCAGCAGCCTCAGCGGGGTAAGCACAGATACGCAGTATTTT
>TRBJ2-7|NA|NA|TRBV28
CASSSGSLLYEQYF
TGTGCCAGCAGTTCCGGGAGTCTTCTCTACGAGCAGTACTTC
>TRBJ1-5|NA|few|TRBV2
CASSDYRNQPQHF
TGTGCCAGCAGTGACTATCGCAATCAGCCCCAGCATTTT
>TRBJ2-2|NA|NA|TRBV28
CASEEQGGTFGTGELFF
TGTGCCAGCGAGGAACAGGGAGGAACCTTCGGCACCGGGGAGCTGTTTTTT
>TRBJ1-5|NA|NA|TRBV28
CASTPPGGNQPQHF
TGTGCCAGCACCCCCCCAGGAGGTAATCAGCCCCAGCATTTT
>TRBJ1-5|TRBD1|NA|TRBV10-2
CASRYDRGLNQPQHF
TGCGCCAGCAGATACGACAGGGGGCTCAATCAGCCCCAGCATTTT
>TRBJ2-5|NA|few|TRBV28
CASRRMAEETQYF
TGTGCCAGCAGACGGATGGCAGAAGAGACCCAGTACTTC
>TRBJ2-7|TRBD2|few|TRBV30
CAWESGTSSHEQYF
TGTGCCTGGGAGTCCGGGACTAGCTCCCACGAGCAGTACTTC
>TRBJ1-1|NA|NA|TRBV18
CASSPGQSLNTEAFF
TGTGCCAGCTCACCAGGACAGTCCTTGAACACTGAAGCTTTCTTT
>TRBJ2-2|NA|NA|TRBV29-1
CSVGRGGLGTGELFF
TGCAGCGTTGGGCGAGGGGGGCTGGGCACCGGGGAGCTGTTTTTT
>TRBJ1-2|NA|few|TRBV11-3
CASSPRHNPHYGYTF
TGTGCCAGCAGCCCCCGACATAACCCCCACTATGGCTACACCTTC
>TRBJ2-2|NA|NA|TRBV30
CAWSRVGELFF
TGTGCCTGGAGCCGAGTGGGGGAGCTGTTTTTT
>TRBJ1-1|NA|few|TRBV29-1
CSVAPTGFLTEAFF
TGCAGCGTTGCCCCCACAGGGTTCCTTACTGAAGCTTTCTTT
>TRBJ2-4|NA|NA|TRBV28
CASSGYRGALGYIQYF
TGTGCCAGCAGTGGATATCGGGGGGCCTTAGGTTACATTCAGTACTTC
>TRBJ2-7|NA|few|TRBV30
CVWSSYRSEQYF
TGTGTCTGGAGCTCCTACAGAAGCGAGCAGTACTTC
>TRBJ2-5|NA|NA|TRBV19
CASSSTGQETQYF
TGTGCCAGTAGTTCGACAGGCCAAGAGACCCAGTACTTC
>TRBJ1-2|NA|NA|TRBV6-8
CASSPGGGASSYGYTF
TGTGCCAGCAGCCCGGGAGGAGGGGCGAGTTCCTATGGCTACACCTTC
>TRBJ1-1|NA|NA|TRBV25-1
CASSGPGAKGAFF
TGTGCCAGCTCAGGGCCAGGGGCAAAGGGAGCTTTCTTT
>TRBJ2-2|NA|many|TRBV7-7
CASSLVLANTGELFF
TGTGCCAGCAGCTTAGTTTTGGCGAACACCGGGGAGCTGTTTTTT
>TRBJ1-4|NA|NA|TRBV6-9
CASSRLKGGNEKLFF
TGTGCCAGCAGTCGCCTGAAGGGCGGTAATGAAAAACTGTTTTTT
>TRBJ2-5|TRBD2|NA|TRBV18
CASSPTGFSSGVSLRETQYF
TGTGCCAGCTCACCGACAGGGTTCTCTAGCGGGGTCTCACTCCGAGAGACCCAGTACTTC